This TCR beta chain was profiled in a study of Ad26.COV2.S vaccination and SARS-CoV-2 variants. Across the whole study: Participant was drawn from the COV1001 Ad26.COV2.S trial arm. Recipients of Ad26.COV2.S got it intramuscularly, once or twice 56 days apart. General study results and limits: There was reportedly substantial breadth in spike-specific CD8+ and CD4+ T cell responses after vaccination.

Treatment meaning: around 19 received Ad26.COV2.S at low or high dose, single or two shots; about 5 received placebo; per-sample allocation not given. The study sampled participants on day 63 after the first vaccine or placebo injection. Its platform was an Ad26 vector, and its expressed antigen was Wuhan-strain SARS-CoV-2 spike. Looked up from germline, CDR1 is KGHSH and CDR2 is LQKENI. V was pared by 8 bases and J by 1 base, with 12 bases between. The CDR3 has 14 residues. A word on this clone: No antigen is known for it.

Sequencing was performed with immunoSEQ multiplex PCR; in TCRdb, only in-frame clones are kept and a portion is missing. The table has approximately 300,000 clones, 86% seen once. The material was peripheral blood, obtained in a trial of Ad26.COV2.S vaccine versus placebo. The V gene is TRBV18, the J gene TRBJ1-5, with a weak D call TRBD1 (5 bases). The clonotype originates from a person aged 18-65 years who received the Ad26.COV2.S COVID-19 vaccine or a placebo. The CDR3 nucleotides are TGTGCCAGCGACAGCCTTAGCAGCAATCAGCCCCAGCATTTT. It translates to CASDSLSSNQPQHF.